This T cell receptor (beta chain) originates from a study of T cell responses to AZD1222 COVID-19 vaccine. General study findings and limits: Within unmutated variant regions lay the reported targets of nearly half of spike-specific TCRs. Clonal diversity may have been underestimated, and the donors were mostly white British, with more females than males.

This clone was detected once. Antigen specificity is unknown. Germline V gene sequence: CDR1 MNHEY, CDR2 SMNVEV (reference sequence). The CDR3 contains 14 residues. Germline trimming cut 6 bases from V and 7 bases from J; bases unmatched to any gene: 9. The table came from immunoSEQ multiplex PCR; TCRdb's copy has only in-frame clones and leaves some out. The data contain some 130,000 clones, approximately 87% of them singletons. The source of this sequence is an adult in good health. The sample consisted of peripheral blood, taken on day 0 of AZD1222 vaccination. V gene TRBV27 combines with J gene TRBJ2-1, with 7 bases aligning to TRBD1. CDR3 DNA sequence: TGTGCCAGCAGGAAGGGGGCTCTCGTAAATGAGCAGTTCTTC. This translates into CASRKGALVNEQFF.